Presented here are 31 T cell receptor beta chains from one specimen sequenced in a study of T cell repertoires in cytomegalovirus infection. No antigens are known for them. TCRdb re-called the reads with MiXCR, one entry per CDR3 protein. The data contain roughly 500,000 distinct CDR3 sequences, roughly a third of them singletons. This sample comprised cultured PBMCs, obtained from culture after CMV antigen stimulation. Receptors originate from a human donor in good health (CMV status not recorded). Some clones in this sample may be carry-over from other donors' samples.

The V call is TRBV7-4, the J call TRBJ2-1, with TRBD2 matching 7 bases. Germline CDR1 is SGHVT and CDR2 is SQSDAQ. The length of the CDR3 is 13 residues. J gave up 9 bases and V 5 bases, and 7 bases lay outside the gene matches. The CDR3 DNA follows: TGTGCCAGCAGCCCGCGGGAGTTTGGTGAGCAGTTCTTC. This sequence encodes CASSPREFGEQFF.

This clonotype was seen only a few times. This chain links TRBV7-2 with TRBJ2-3; 13 bases align to TRBD2. V was pared by 1 base and J by 8 bases, with 6 bases of the junction left unmatched. Germline assignment: CDR1 SGHTA and CDR2 FQGNSA. The length of the CDR3 is 16 residues. The DNA for the CDR3 is TGTGCCAGCAGCTTAGAACTAGCGGGAGGGAGGAGTACGCAGTATTTT. Residues: CASSLELAGGRSTQYF.

Only a few counts were recorded for this clonotype. Written as DNA, the CDR3 is TGTGCCCCCAGCCATTCCCTGAGCTCCAAGAATGAGCAGTTCTTC. This sequence encodes CAPSHSLSSKNEQFF. The gene calls are TRBV19 and TRBJ2-1, with no clear D. This CDR3 region has 15 residues. Germline CDR1 is LNHDA and CDR2 is SQIVND (reference sequence). V gave up 11 bases and J gave up 7 bases, with 24 bases separating them.

The rearrangement uses TRBV4-1 and TRBJ2-1, with D possibly being TRBD2 (6 bases). Between the trimmed V and J ends, which lost 8 bases and 4 bases, there was a span of 12 bases. The germline V gene encodes CDR1 MGHRA and CDR2 YSYEKL. The CDR3 is 13 residues long. CDR3 nucleotide sequence: TGCGCCAGCGGCGGGCGGGATTACAATGAGCAGTTCTTC. Residues: CASGGRDYNEQFF.

V usage is TRBV4-1 and J usage is TRBJ2-5; no reliable D call. V lost 0 bases and J 5 bases, leaving 13 bases between the germline ends. This CDR3 is 15 amino acids long. Germline V gene lookup returns CDR1 MGHRA and CDR2 YSYEKL. CDR3 sequence: CASSQDWWRSETQYF. CDR3 in DNA: TGCGCCAGCAGCCAAGATTGGTGGAGATCTGAGACCCAGTACTTC.

This chain links TRBV6-2 or TRBV6-3 with TRBJ1-1; D is unresolved. The CDR3 has 12 residues. The V gene's germline CDR1 is MNHEY and CDR2 SVGEGT. V was trimmed by 5 bases and J by 10 bases, leaving 14 bases between them. This CDR3 reads CASSKDSIGAFF. CDR3 DNA sequence: TGTGCCAGCAGTAAAGACTCCATAGGAGCTTTCTTT.

As for this clonotype: The conserved phenylalanine or tryptophan is not found at the CDR3 terminus, so this likely reflects a read error. CDR3: CATSDFRDTGELFL. CDR3 DNA: TGTGCCACCAGTGATTTCAGGGACACCGGGGAGCTGTTTTTA. The rearrangement uses TRBV24-1 and TRBJ2-2; perhaps TRBD1 as D (5 bases). CDR1 and CDR2 from the germline V gene are KGHDR and SFDVKD. V lost 1 base to trimming and J lost 3 bases, with 5 bases between them. CDR3 size: 14 residues.

The J gene is TRBJ1-4, the V gene TRBV28; 7 bases fit TRBD1. CDR3 length: 15 amino acids. CDR1 is MDHEN, CDR2 SYDVKM, per germline. V trimming: 6 bases; J trimming: 8 bases; junction bases outside the gene matches: 12. CDR3 in amino acids: CASSRTSGQREKLFF. The CDR3 region has the DNA TGTGCCAGCAGCCGTACTTCGGGACAGAGGGAAAAACTGTTTTTT. Together with reference TRBV28 and TRBJ1-4, the CDR3 gives the full variable domain: DVKVTQSSRYLVKRTGEKVFLECVQDMDHENMFWYRQDPGLGLRLIYFSYDVKMKEKGDIPEGYSVSREKKERFSLILESASTNQTSMYLCASSRTSGQREKLFFGSGTQLSVL.

CDR3 protein: CASSYRVLNEKLFF. CDR3 sequence (DNA): TGTGCCAGCAGCTACCGGGTCCTTAATGAAAAACTGTTTTTT. The chain employs TRBV7-2 and TRBJ1-4; no firm D call. Trimming cost V 4 bases and J 4 bases, with 10 bases left between them. This CDR3 spans 14 amino acids. Germline assignment: CDR1 SGHTA and CDR2 FQGNSA.

This clonotype showed up just a few times. V is TRBV7-6 and J is TRBJ2-2; the D call may be TRBD1 or TRBD2 (5 bases each). V was trimmed by 9 bases and J by 2 bases, leaving 16 bases between them. Germline CDR1 is SGHVS and CDR2 is FNYEAQ. This CDR3 comprises 15 residues. The CDR3 DNA reads TGTGCCAGAGGGACCGAGCTTTCTAACACCGGGGAGCTGTTTTTT. Its translation: CARGTELSNTGELFF.

The chain links TRBV7-2 to TRBJ2-1, with D possibly TRBD1 on 5 matching bases. Germline lookup yields CDR1 SGHTA and CDR2 FQGNSA. The CDR3 consists of 15 residues. Trimming took off 4 bases at V and 8 bases at J, with 18 bases between the two ends. CDR3 DNA sequence: TGTGCCAGCAGCTCGGCAGGGCCCCGTGGGGATGAGCAGTTCTTC. It translates to CASSSAGPRGDEQFF.

CDR3 region: CASSLYPPGTDTQYF. Here the CDR3 DNA reads TGCGCCAGCAGCTTGTACCCACCCGGCACAGATACGCAGTATTTT. V is TRBV5-1 and J is TRBJ2-3; the D is unclear. V was clipped by 1 base and J by 1 base, with 10 bases between them. Per germline, CDR1 SGHRS and CDR2 YFSETQ. The length of the CDR3 is 15 residues.

The genes are TRBV4-1 and TRBJ2-1; TRBD1 might be the D (6 bases). CDR1 MGHRA and CDR2 YSYEKL come from the germline V gene. The V end lost 2 bases, the J end lost 8 bases, and 10 bases lay between the germline ends. The CDR3 covers 13 residues. CDR3 loop: CASSQPQGYEQFF. The CDR3 region has the DNA TGCGCCAGCAGCCAACCACAGGGATATGAGCAGTTCTTC.

The sample holds a few counts of this clonotype. The chain combines TRBV11-2 with TRBJ2-5, with 9 bases lining up with TRBD1. There are 17 residues in the CDR3. Germline lookup yields CDR1 SGHAT and CDR2 FQNNGV. The V and J ends lost 1 base and 2 bases, in that order; junction bases with no gene match: 8. CDR3 protein: CASSLAPWDRAQETQYF. Here the CDR3 DNA reads TGTGCCAGCAGCTTAGCCCCGTGGGACAGGGCACAAGAGACCCAGTACTTC.

This clonotype has just a few counts. The chain recombines TRBV4-3 with TRBJ2-1; 7 bases are shared with TRBD2. The germline CDR1 and CDR2 sequences are LGHNA and YSLEER. The CDR3 runs 15 residues. V trimming: 2 bases; J trimming: 5 bases; junction bases outside the gene matches: 6. The CDR3 nucleotides are TGCGCCAGCAGCCAATTGGCGGGAGCGGACAATGAGCAGTTCTTC. Encoded protein: CASSQLAGADNEQFF.

This clonotype was counted a few times. This chain links TRBV7-2 with TRBJ2-3; D not resolved. Trimming pared 7 bases from V and 5 bases from J, leaving 19 bases between. This CDR3 spans 15 amino acids. Germline CDR1 SGHTA, CDR2 FQGNSA. The CDR3 is CASTPQGGRVDTQYF. Here the CDR3 DNA reads TGTGCCAGCACCCCCCAAGGCGGTAGGGTAGATACGCAGTATTTT.

V gene TRBV4-2 combines with J gene TRBJ2-7; TRBD1 might be the D (6 bases). Trimming removed 0 bases from V and 3 bases from J, with 9 bases in between. The CDR3 is 14 residues long. The germline gives CDR1 LGHNA, CDR2 YNFKEQ. The CDR3 DNA follows: TGTGCCAGCAGCCAAGATCCGGACAGCTACGAGCAGTACTTC. Protein product: CASSQDPDSYEQYF.

This clonotype was counted only a few times. The CDR3 region has the DNA TGTGCCAGCAGCGACAGGGTCAGGAACACCATATATTTT. Translating it yields CASSDRVRNTIYF. The rearrangement joins TRBV6-5 to TRBJ1-3, with TRBD1 matching 7 bases. The CDR3 consists of 13 residues. Trimming cost V 6 bases and J 7 bases; bases outside gene matches: 6. Germline V lookup: CDR1 MNHEY, CDR2 SVGAGI.

The chain couples TRBV7-8 to TRBJ2-3, with D maybe TRBD2 (5 bases). V was pared by 5 bases and J by 4 bases, with 13 bases between. Per the germline V gene, CDR1 is SGHVS and CDR2 is FQNEAQ. The CDR3 consists of 14 residues. CDR3 protein: CASSIRLEADTQYF. As DNA, the CDR3 is TGTGCCAGCAGCATAAGACTGGAGGCAGATACGCAGTATTTT.

The J gene is TRBJ1-3, the V gene TRBV12-3 or TRBV12-4; 10 bases align to TRBD1. There are 16 residues in the CDR3. The J segment lost 2 bases and the V segment lost 5 bases, leaving 6 bases of the junction unmatched. CDR3 in amino acids: CASSPSGTGAGNTIYF. The CDR3, as DNA: TGTGCCAGCAGTCCATCCGGGACAGGGGCTGGAAACACCATATATTTT.

This clonotype was observed many times. CDR3 sequence reads: CASSLGGTGTNEKLFF. As DNA, the CDR3 is TGTGCCAGCAGCTTAGGTGGGACAGGGACTAATGAAAAACTGTTTTTT. The J gene is TRBJ1-4, the V gene TRBV7-2, with 9 positions matching TRBD1. V was pared by 1 base and J by 2 bases, with 2 bases of the junction left unmatched. This CDR3 comprises 16 residues. Germline assignment: CDR1 SGHTA and CDR2 FQGNSA.

This chain links TRBV20-1 with TRBJ2-5; 10 nucleotides align to TRBD2. The V and J ends lost 1 base and 6 bases, in that order; junction bases with no gene match: 5. Germline V lookup: CDR1 DFQATT, CDR2 SNEGSKA (reference sequence). CDR3 size: 14 residues. The CDR3 DNA sequence: TGCAGTGCTAGAGTGACTAGCGGGCGGAAGACCCAGTACTTC. Translating gives CSARVTSGRKTQYF.

The chain employs TRBV5-6 and TRBJ2-3; 10 bases are shared with TRBD2. CDR1 and CDR2 (germline): SGHDT, YYEEEE. The CDR3 runs to 18 residues. The V and J ends lost 2 bases and 0 bases, in that order; junction bases with no gene match: 9. CDR3 region: CASSFGLAVGPSTDTQYF. The CDR3 DNA is TGTGCCAGCAGCTTTGGACTAGCGGTGGGACCTAGCACAGATACGCAGTATTTT.

V gene TRBV12-3 or TRBV12-4 combines with J gene TRBJ1-2; D is unclear. V gave up 4 bases and J gave up 3 bases, with 9 bases separating them. The CDR3 is 13 amino acids. This chain's CDR3 is CASSSNRYYGYTF. The CDR3 nucleotides read TGTGCCAGCAGTTCGAACAGATACTATGGCTACACCTTC.

This clonotype turned up a few times. The rearrangement joins TRBV7-2 to TRBJ1-2; 7 nucleotides agree with TRBD1. J lost 4 bases, V lost 5 bases, and 4 bases had no gene match. The V gene's germline CDR1 is SGHTA and CDR2 FQGNSA. The CDR3 runs to 13 residues. CDR3: CASSQGGSYGYTF. As DNA, the CDR3 is TGTGCCAGCAGCCAGGGGGGGAGCTATGGCTACACCTTC.

This clonotype turned up a few times. The chain links TRBV5-1 to TRBJ2-3, with unresolved D. The CDR3 has 15 amino acids. Germline lookup yields CDR1 SGHRS and CDR2 YFSETQ. Trimming removed 1 base from V and 3 bases from J, with 12 bases in between. Here the CDR3 DNA reads TGCGCCAGCAGCTTGAAACGGCCCTTGACAGATACGCAGTATTTT. Protein: CASSLKRPLTDTQYF.

The rearrangement joins TRBV20-1 to TRBJ2-3; D call uncertain. The CDR3 runs 12 residues. CDR1 DFQATT and CDR2 SNEGSKA come from the germline V gene (reference sequence). V shed 2 bases and J shed 2 bases, with 5 bases lying between them. The CDR3 nucleotides read TGCAGTGCTAGACTCTCCACAGATACGCAGTATTTT. It translates to CSARLSTDTQYF.

At least ten counts were recorded for this clonotype. This chain connects TRBV28 to TRBJ2-7, with a possible D match to TRBD1 (6 bases). The V and J ends lost 5 bases and 3 bases respectively, with 8 bases between them. Germline CDR1 MDHEN, CDR2 SYDVKM. The CDR3 contains 12 residues. Here the CDR3 reads CASSQDSYEQYF. The CDR3 nucleotides read TGTGCCAGCAGTCAGGACAGCTACGAGCAGTACTTC.

The V and J genes are TRBV5-1 and TRBJ1-2; weak D call: TRBD1 (5 bases). CDR1 and CDR2 (germline): SGHRS, YFSETQ. Trimming took off 0 bases at V and 2 bases at J, with 11 bases between the two ends. CDR3 length: 15 residues. CDR3 in amino acids: CASSLEDGGNYGYTF. The CDR3 DNA sequence: TGCGCCAGCAGCTTGGAGGATGGGGGAAACTATGGCTACACCTTC. Full variable domain (rest looked up from reference TRBV5-1 and TRBJ1-2): KAGVTQTPRYLIKTRGQQVTLSCSPISGHRSVSWYQQTPGQGLQFLFEYFSETQRNKGNFPGRFSGRQFSNSRSEMNVSTLELGDSALYLCASSLEDGGNYGYTFGSGTRLTVV.

This clonotype occurred many times. The chain recombines TRBV7-2 with TRBJ2-1; no definite D call. This CDR3 has 11 residues. V was trimmed by 10 bases and J by 7 bases, leaving 11 bases between them. Per germline, CDR1 SGHTA and CDR2 FQGNSA. CDR3 protein: CATRRVNEQFF. CDR3 sequence (DNA): TGTGCCACTCGTAGGGTTAATGAGCAGTTCTTC.

This clonotype was observed a few times. V gene TRBV27 combines with J gene TRBJ1-4, with TRBD1 matching 8 bases. Germline loops: CDR1 MNHEY, CDR2 SMNVEV (reference sequence). The CDR3 is 16 amino acids. V was pared by 5 bases and J by 5 bases, with 10 bases of the junction left unmatched. The CDR3 is CASSQHFGQGNEKLFF. The DNA of the CDR3 is TGTGCCAGCAGTCAACATTTCGGACAGGGAAATGAAAAACTGTTTTTT.